Detailed here is one TCR beta chain. The CDR3 covers 15 residues. V was trimmed by 0 bases and J by 3 bases, leaving 12 bases between them. The germline gives CDR1 SGDLS, CDR2 YYNGEE. The data derive from a study of blood T cell repertoires in COVID-19. Study background: The origin of the acute and convalescent COVID-19 samples was the United States, Italy and Spain. Nucleic acid was either cDNA or gDNA, and it came from T cells, B-cell-depleted T cells, or PBMCs.

In the authors' methods: The authors estimated nucleated cell counts from reference gene primer amplification. Method: immunoSEQ multiplex PCR; TCRdb's copy keeps in-frame clones and lacks some. From that table come the V and J calls and clone size; the DNA was used to work out D and trimming. This repertoire shows 90,000 to 110,000 clones, 65% to 90% found once; its top ten account for 7.9%. This sequence joins TRBV9 and TRBJ1-1; D gene uncertain. This receptor was taken from an elderly woman with active or convalescent COVID-19. Sequencing input: peripheral blood. DNA of the CDR3: TGTGCCAGCAGCGTAGGGGTTAGCGCGTACACTGAAGCTTTCTTT. Residues: CASSVGVSAYTEAFF.